This TCR beta chain was captured in a study of T cell repertoires in cytomegalovirus infection. As for the study in general: Carrying CMV and the relevant HLA type showed in public TCR beta signatures.

The CDR3 runs to 14 residues. The V and J ends lost 2 bases and 3 bases respectively, with 10 bases between them. CDR1 is MNHEY, CDR2 SMNVEV, per germline (reference sequence). This clonotype was detected a few times. Its specificity is unknown. Findings and caveats of the study: CMV carriers having the relevant HLA were flagged by cumulative public TCR beta family frequency. It was HLA-C-restricted CMV-specific TCR beta clonotypes that dominated the response ex vivo.

MiXCR, run by TCRdb on the reads, gives a single entry per CDR3 protein. Counted here are about 180,000 distinct CDR3 sequences, 14% occurring once; the ten biggest clones make up about a quarter. This sequence originates from a human donor in good health (CMV status not recorded). Some clones in this sample may be carry-over from other donors' samples. The sample taken for sequencing was PBMCs. V usage is TRBV27 and J usage is TRBJ1-2, with no clear D. CDR3 region: CASSLNRLHYGYTF. The CDR3 DNA reads TGTGCCAGCAGTTTAAACCGGCTTCACTATGGCTACACCTTC.